This T cell receptor (beta chain) was profiled in a study of cytomegalovirus exposure and HLA in healthy donors. On this clone: Its cognate antigen is unknown.

The PCR was carried out with 60 Vbeta primers and 13 Jbeta primers. Profiling relied on immunoSEQ multiplex PCR, and the TCRdb table lists in-frame clones only, not all of them. The sample includes over 150,000 clones, roughly 80% of them seen just once. This CDR3 contains 15 residues. Germline V gene lookup returns CDR1 MNHEY and CDR2 SVGAGI. Trimming took 6 bases from V and 3 from J, leaving 17 bases between them. Study-level points and caveats: Published work reported that the classifier diagnosed cytomegalovirus status with high specificity and sensitivity. Most observed TCR sequences were rare, whereas some public TCRs were detected in many donors. With later analysis, a missense DCLRE1C variant became linked to TCR beta V- and J-gene trimming.

The V gene is TRBV6-5, the J gene TRBJ2-5, with D perhaps TRBD1 (5 bases). What was sequenced was PBMCs. This receptor was identified in a woman aged 50 to 60 in good health and CMV-seronegative. CDR3: CASSQMVWGEETQYF. The CDR3 bases are TGTGCCAGCAGCCAAATGGTGTGGGGCGAAGAGACCCAGTACTTC.